The 13 T cell receptor beta chains given below trace back to one sample, sequenced in a study of T cells in women clearing cervical HPV infection. Measured with immunoSEQ multiplex PCR; TCRdb has only the in-frame clones, and not every one. In all, the sample yields tens of thousands of clones. The material sequenced was blood buffy coat. Receptor source: a woman between 18 and 70 years old with a cervical HPV16 infection that either progressed to CIN3+ or cleared (not recorded which).

A word on this clone: The sequence runs out 3 residues before the end of the CDR3; the remainder is reconstructed from the germline J gene. The chain carries TRBV18 and TRBJ2-3; 10 bases match TRBD1. The germline V gene encodes CDR1 KGHSH and CDR2 LQKENI. This CDR3 is built from 15 residues. The sequenced CDR3 bases are TGTGCCAGCTCATCGACAGGGGGCGGCAATCAGCCG. It encodes CASSSTGGGNQP. The full CDR3 reads CASSSTGGGNQPQYF. Using reference TRBV18 and TRBJ2-3 for the parts outside the CDR3, the full variable domain is NAGVMQNPRHLVRRRGQEARLRCSPMKGHSHVYWYRQLPEEGLKFMVYLQKENIIDESGMPKERFSAEFPKEGPSILRIQQVVRGDSAAYFCASSSTGGGNQPQYFGPGTRLTVL.

CDR3 bases read: TGTGCCAGTAGTCCCCGGACAGGCGATAATGAAAAA. It codes for CASSPRTGDNEK. The full CDR3 reads CASSPRTGDNEKLFF. The rearrangement joins TRBV19 to TRBJ1-4; TRBD1 matches at 7 bases. The CDR3 end falls 3 residues outside the read, so it is completed with the germline J gene. The junction had 7 bases not matched to a gene; V was cut back by 5 bases and J by 4 bases. Germline V CDR1 and CDR2: LNHDA, SQIVND (reference sequence). This CDR3 spans 15 amino acids.

Regarding this clone: The read ends 3 residues before the CDR3 terminus; that terminus is restored from the germline J gene. The genes are TRBV20-1 and TRBJ1-2; D gene ambiguous. Trimming removed 3 bases at V and 2 bases at J, with 13 bases between. The CDR3 loop spans 14 amino acids. The germline gives CDR1 DFQATT, CDR2 SNEGSKA (reference sequence). The CDR3 here is CSASLPDTNYGYTF. The CDR3 DNA, read in part, is TGCAGTGCTAGTCTCCCAGATACCAACTATGGC.

For this clone: Read data end 3 residues before the CDR3 end; the end is taken from the germline J gene. The chain uses TRBV18 and TRBJ2-1, with D perhaps matching TRBD1 (5 bases). V was trimmed by 3 bases and J by 5 bases, leaving 11 bases between them. The CDR3 spans 14 residues. Germline V gene data show CDR1 as KGHSH and CDR2 as LQKENI. The CDR3 region is CASSPTAIDNEQFF. Partial CDR3 DNA: TGTGCCAGCTCACCGACAGCAATTGACAATGAG.

Remarks on this clone: The CDR3 end falls 3 residues outside the read, so it is completed with the germline J gene. The chain has TRBV7-9 and TRBJ1-6; D possibly corresponds to TRBD1 (5 bases). CDR3 size: 15 residues. Looked up from germline, CDR1 is SEHNR and CDR2 is FQNEAQ (reference sequence). Deletions cut 2 bases from V and 5 bases from J, with 10 bases between. The CDR3 loop reads CASSLYRQNNSPLHF. The DNA read from the CDR3 is TGTGCCAGCAGCTTATACAGGCAAAATAATTCACCC.

Concerning this clone itself: The missing CDR3 end, 3 residues past where the read stops, is filled in from the germline J gene. V is TRBV19 and J is TRBJ2-5; D might be TRBD1 (7 bases). The V end lost 7 bases, the J end lost 4 bases, and 19 bases lay between the germline ends. The CDR3 consists of 15 residues. CDR1 is LNHDA and CDR2 is SQIVND in the germline V gene (reference sequence). The CDR3 sequence is CASNVNRQGGETQYF. The sequenced CDR3 bases are TGTGCCAGTAATGTCAACCGACAGGGAGGAGAGACC.

As for this clone: The CDR3 end lies 3 residues beyond the end of the read and is filled in from the germline J gene. V gene TRBV30 combines with J gene TRBJ1-1; TRBD1 aligns across 8 bases. CDR1 GTSNPN and CDR2 SVGIG come from the germline V gene (reference sequence). There are 12 residues in the CDR3. V gave up 5 bases and J gave up 4 bases; unmatched junction bases: 3. The DNA read from the CDR3 is TGTGCCTGGGGAACAGGGGGCACTGAA. Its translation: CAWGTGGTE. The CDR3 as a whole reads CAWGTGGTEAFF.

Details on this clone: The missing CDR3 end, 3 residues past where the read stops, is filled in from the germline J gene. The chain recombines TRBV2 with TRBJ1-5; D ambiguous. Germline V gene lookup returns CDR1 SNHLY and CDR2 FYNNEI. The CDR3 has 13 residues. V shed 3 bases and J shed 0 bases, with 3 bases lying between them. The DNA read from the CDR3 is TGTGCCAGCAGTGACTTTAGCAATCAGCCC. Translated, it gives CASSDFSNQP. The whole CDR3 sequence reads CASSDFSNQPQHF.

In the case of this clone: The sequence runs out 3 residues before the end of the CDR3; the remainder is reconstructed from the germline J gene. V and J are TRBV6-4 and TRBJ1-1, with TRBD1 as a possible D gene (5 bases). Trimming removed 5 bases from V and 3 bases from J, with 10 bases in between. CDR1 MRHNA and CDR2 SNTAGT come from the germline V gene. This CDR3 contains 13 residues. CDR3 loop: CASSYTRDTEAFF. The sequenced part of the CDR3 DNA is TGTGCCAGCAGTTATACCAGGGACACTGAA.

In regard to this clone: The read finishes 3 residues shy of the CDR3 end, and the germline J gene is used to complete it. This chain links TRBV19 with TRBJ1-1; 8 bases are shared with TRBD1. CDR1 and CDR2 from the germline V gene are LNHDA and SQIVND (reference sequence). Trimming took 5 bases from V and 1 from J; bases not matched to a gene: 6. This CDR3 has 15 amino acids. CDR3 in amino acids: CASSPGTGWNTEAFF. Partial CDR3 DNA: TGTGCCAGTAGTCCCGGGACAGGATGGAACACTGAA.

Concerning this clone: The CDR3 goes on 3 residues after the read ends, and that part is filled in from the germline J gene. V gene TRBV19 combines with J gene TRBJ1-6; 7 bases line up with TRBD1. Germline CDR1 reads LNHDA; CDR2 reads SQIVND (reference sequence). J gave up 6 bases and V 1 base, and 6 bases lay outside the gene matches. The CDR3 has 16 residues. This CDR3 reads CASSIGGQVGNSPLHF. CDR3 bases read: TGTGCCAGTAGTATAGGCGGACAGGTCGGTAATTCACCC.

As to this clone: The missing CDR3 end, 3 residues past where the read stops, is filled in from the germline J gene. The genes are TRBV6-2 or TRBV6-3 and TRBJ2-5; 8 bases are a match to TRBD1. The CDR3 has 12 amino acids. The V gene's germline CDR1 is MNHEY and CDR2 SVGEGT. V lost 4 bases to trimming and J lost 5 bases; unmatched junction nucleotides: 0. The CDR3 here is CASSWTGETQYF. Partial CDR3 DNA: TGTGCCAGCAGTTGGACAGGGGAGACC.

CDR3 bases read: TGTGCCAGCAGTATGACTAGCGGGATAAATGAG. Protein: CASSMTSGINE. The CDR3 as a whole reads CASSMTSGINEQFF. The rearrangement joins TRBV11-2 to TRBJ2-1, with 11 bases fitting TRBD2. Coverage ceases 3 residues before the CDR3 finishes, and the germline J gene fills in the end. V trimming: 6 bases; J trimming: 7 bases; junction bases outside the gene matches: 5. CDR3 length: 14 residues. CDR1 is SGHAT and CDR2 is FQNNGV in the germline V gene.